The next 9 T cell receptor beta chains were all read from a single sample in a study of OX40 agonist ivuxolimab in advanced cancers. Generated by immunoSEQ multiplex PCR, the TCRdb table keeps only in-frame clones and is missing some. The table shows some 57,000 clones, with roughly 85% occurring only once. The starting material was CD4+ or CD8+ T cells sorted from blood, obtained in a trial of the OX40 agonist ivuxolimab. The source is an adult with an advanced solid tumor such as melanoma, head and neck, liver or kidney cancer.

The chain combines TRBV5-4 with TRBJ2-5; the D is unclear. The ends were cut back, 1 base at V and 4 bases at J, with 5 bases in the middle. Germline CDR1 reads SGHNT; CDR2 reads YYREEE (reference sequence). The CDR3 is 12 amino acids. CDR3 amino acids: CASSLSPETQYF. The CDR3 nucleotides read TGTGCCAGCAGCTTGAGTCCAGAGACCCAGTACTTC.

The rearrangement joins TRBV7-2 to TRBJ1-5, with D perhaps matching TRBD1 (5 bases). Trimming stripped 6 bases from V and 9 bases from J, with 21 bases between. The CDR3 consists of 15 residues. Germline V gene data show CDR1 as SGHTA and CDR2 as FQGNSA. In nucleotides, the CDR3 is TGTGCCAGCAGTAAATCTCGCAGGGATCCGGGGCCCCAGCATTTT. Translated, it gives CASSKSRRDPGPQHF.

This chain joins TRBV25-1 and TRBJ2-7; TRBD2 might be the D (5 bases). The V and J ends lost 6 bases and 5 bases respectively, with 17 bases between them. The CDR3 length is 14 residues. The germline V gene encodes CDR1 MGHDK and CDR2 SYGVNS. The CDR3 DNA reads TGTGCCAGCAGGCAGGATAGCGCGATCCACGAGCAGTACTTC. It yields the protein CASRQDSAIHEQYF.

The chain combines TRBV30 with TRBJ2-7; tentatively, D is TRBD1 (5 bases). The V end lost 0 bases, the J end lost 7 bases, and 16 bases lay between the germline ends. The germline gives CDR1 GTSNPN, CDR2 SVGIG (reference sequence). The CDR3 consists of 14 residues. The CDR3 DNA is TGTGCCTGGAGTGTTACAGGCGTGGATGGTGAGCAGTACTTC. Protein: CAWSVTGVDGEQYF.

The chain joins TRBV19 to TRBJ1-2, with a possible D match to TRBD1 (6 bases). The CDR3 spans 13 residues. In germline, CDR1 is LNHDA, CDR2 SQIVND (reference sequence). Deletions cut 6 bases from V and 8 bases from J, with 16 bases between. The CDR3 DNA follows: TGTGCCAGTAGCTCAGGGGCAGGGAGCGGCTACACCTTC. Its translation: CASSSGAGSGYTF.

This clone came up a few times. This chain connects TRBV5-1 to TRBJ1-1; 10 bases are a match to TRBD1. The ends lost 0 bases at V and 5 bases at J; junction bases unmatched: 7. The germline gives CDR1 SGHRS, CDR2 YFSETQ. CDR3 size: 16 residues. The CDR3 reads CASSLGDRGYWTEAFF. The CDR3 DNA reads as TGCGCCAGCAGCTTGGGGGACAGGGGATATTGGACTGAAGCTTTCTTT.

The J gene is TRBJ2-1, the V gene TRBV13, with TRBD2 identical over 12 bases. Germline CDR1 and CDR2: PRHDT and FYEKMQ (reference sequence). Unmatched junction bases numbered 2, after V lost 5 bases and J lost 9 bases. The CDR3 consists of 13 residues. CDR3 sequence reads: CASSKLAGGEQFF. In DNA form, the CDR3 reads TGTGCCAGCAGCAAACTAGCGGGGGGTGAGCAGTTCTTC.

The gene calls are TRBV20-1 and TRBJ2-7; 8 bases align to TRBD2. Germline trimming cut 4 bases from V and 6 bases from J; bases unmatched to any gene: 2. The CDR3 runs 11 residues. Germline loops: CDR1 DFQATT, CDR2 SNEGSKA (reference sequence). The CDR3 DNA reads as TGCAGTGCTACGGCGGGAGGCGAGCAGTACTTC. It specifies CSATAGGEQYF.

CDR3 sequence: CASSRTSGYNEQFF. The CDR3 nucleotides read TGTGCCAGCAGCCGGACTAGCGGATACAATGAGCAGTTCTTC. V is TRBV11-1 and J is TRBJ2-1; 10 positions match TRBD2. The germline V gene has CDR1 SGHAT and CDR2 FQDESV (reference sequence). V shed 5 bases, J shed 4 bases, and the junction held 2 bases outside the gene matches. This CDR3 is 14 amino acids long.